This T cell receptor (beta chain) comes out of a study of shared clonotypes between healthy human individuals. Notes on the study in general: Generation of non-shared clonotypes was less probable than generation of clonotypes shared by all four donors.

TCRdb's table, derived via immunoSEQ multiplex PCR, lists solely in-frame clones and lacks some. The table records roughly 650,000 clones, more than 95% of them present only once. Concerning this clone itself: As yet, its antigen is unknown.

The CDR3 is made up of 15 amino acids. The germline V and J ends were trimmed by 7 bases and 7 bases, with 21 bases remaining between them. CDR1 is SNHLY and CDR2 is FYNNEI in the germline V gene. The receptor's source is a woman aged 25-40 years in good health. The chain combines TRBV2 with TRBJ2-3, with D perhaps TRBD2 (6 bases). Material: naive CD4+ T cells sorted from blood. Stated subset: CD45RA+ positively selected. CDR3 region: CASNTAPAGRNTQYF. For the CDR3, the DNA is TGTGCCAGCAACACCGCTCCGGCGGGAAGGAATACGCAGTATTTT.